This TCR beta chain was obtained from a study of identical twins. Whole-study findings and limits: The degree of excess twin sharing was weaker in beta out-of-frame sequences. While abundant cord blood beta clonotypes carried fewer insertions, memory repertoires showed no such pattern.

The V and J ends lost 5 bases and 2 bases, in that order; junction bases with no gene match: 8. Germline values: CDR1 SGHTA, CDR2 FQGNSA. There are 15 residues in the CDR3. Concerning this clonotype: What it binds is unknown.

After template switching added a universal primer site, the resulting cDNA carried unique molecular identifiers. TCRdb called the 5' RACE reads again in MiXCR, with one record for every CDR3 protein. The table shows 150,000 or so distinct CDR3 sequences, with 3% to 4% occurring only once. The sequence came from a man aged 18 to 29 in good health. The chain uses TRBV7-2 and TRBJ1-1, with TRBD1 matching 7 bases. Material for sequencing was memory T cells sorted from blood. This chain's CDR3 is CASSIDGQVNTEAFF. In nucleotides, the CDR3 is TGTGCCAGCAGCATTGACGGACAGGTAAACACTGAAGCTTTCTTT.